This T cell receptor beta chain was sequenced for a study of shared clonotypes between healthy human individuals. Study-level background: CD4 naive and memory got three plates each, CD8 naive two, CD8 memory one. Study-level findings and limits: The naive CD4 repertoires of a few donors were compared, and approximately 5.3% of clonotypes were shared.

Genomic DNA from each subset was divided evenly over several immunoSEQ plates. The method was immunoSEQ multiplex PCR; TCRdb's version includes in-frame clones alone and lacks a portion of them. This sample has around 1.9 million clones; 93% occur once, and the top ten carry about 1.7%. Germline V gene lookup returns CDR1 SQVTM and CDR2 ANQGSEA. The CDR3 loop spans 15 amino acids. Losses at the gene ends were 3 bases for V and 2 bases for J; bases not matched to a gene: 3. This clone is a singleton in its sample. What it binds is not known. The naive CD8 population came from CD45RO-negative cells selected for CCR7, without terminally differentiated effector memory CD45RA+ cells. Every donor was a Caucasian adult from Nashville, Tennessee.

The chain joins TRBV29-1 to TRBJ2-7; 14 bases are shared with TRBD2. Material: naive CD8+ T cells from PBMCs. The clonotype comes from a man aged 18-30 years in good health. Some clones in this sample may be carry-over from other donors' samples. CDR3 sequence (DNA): TGCAGCGTTGATGGGACTAGCGGGGGAACCTACGAGCAGTACTTC. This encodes CSVDGTSGGTYEQYF.